The 20 T cell receptor beta chains below come from one sample, sequenced in a study of blood T cell repertoires in COVID-19. TCRdb's copy holds only in-frame clones and misses some; the assay was immunoSEQ multiplex PCR. The sample has about 360,000 clones, around 86% seen once. Sequenced material: peripheral blood. These TCRs come from a human donor in a cohort sampled during active COVID-19.

The rearrangement joins TRBV7-3 to TRBJ2-5; 11 nucleotides line up with TRBD2. The germline gives CDR1 SGHTA, CDR2 FQGTGA. The V segment lost 3 bases and the J segment 5 bases; nucleotides outside the gene matches: 5. This CDR3 comprises 15 residues. In DNA form, the CDR3 reads TGTGCCAGCAGCTTGACTAGCGGGATCGGGGAGACCCAGTACTTC. This sequence encodes CASSLTSGIGETQYF.

This clone was seen a few times. The DNA for the CDR3 is TGTGCCAGCAGACCCGGGACAGCTCTCCTCTATGGCTACACCTTC. Its translation is CASRPGTALLYGYTF. The chain combines TRBV2 with TRBJ1-2, with TRBD1 matching 7 bases. The V segment lost 6 bases and the J segment 4 bases; nucleotides outside the gene matches: 11. This CDR3 is 15 amino acids long. Germline V gene sequence: CDR1 SNHLY, CDR2 FYNNEI.

Worth noting for this clone: The junction departs from the called germline gene at one end, perhaps through a read error. The chain carries TRBV7-7 and TRBJ2-5, with TRBD1 identical over 10 bases. In germline, CDR1 is SSHAT, CDR2 FNYEAQ (reference sequence). This CDR3 has 16 residues. The CDR3 DNA reads TGTGCCACCAGCCGAGGACAGGGGGGGGGAAGAGAGACCCAGTACTTC. Translated: CATSRGQGGGRETQYF. Full variable domain (remainder filled in from reference TRBV7-7 and TRBJ2-5): GAGVSQSPRYKVTKRGQDVTLRCDPISSHATLYWYQQALGQGPEFLTYFNYEAQPDKSGLPSDRFSAERPEGSISTLTIQRTEQRDSAMYRCATSRGQGGGRETQYFGPGTRLLVL.

The rearrangement joins TRBV6-6 to TRBJ2-1; 8 bases agree with TRBD2. V lost 7 bases to trimming and J lost 6 bases; unmatched junction nucleotides: 5. Looked up from germline, CDR1 is MNHNY and CDR2 is SVGAGI (reference sequence). The CDR3 is 13 residues long. CDR3 bases: TGTGCCAGCACCCGGGGGGGCCGCAATGAGCAGTTCTTC. Translating gives CASTRGGRNEQFF.

CDR3 DNA: TGTGCCAGCAGTGTTACGAGGACAGGGGTCCATCAGCCCCAGCATTTT. It is translated as CASSVTRTGVHQPQHF. The chain links TRBV2 to TRBJ1-5; 9 nucleotides align to TRBD1. Per the germline V gene, CDR1 is SNHLY and CDR2 is FYNNEI. The CDR3 has 16 residues. With V trimmed by 4 bases and J by 5 bases, 9 bases remained unmatched.

This clone came up once. The rearrangement joins TRBV27 to TRBJ1-2; 8 bases are a match to TRBD1. With 3 bases clipped from V and 4 bases from J, the junction kept 1 base outside the gene matches. The V gene's germline CDR1 is MNHEY and CDR2 SMNVEV (reference sequence). The CDR3 consists of 13 residues. The CDR3 nucleotides are TGTGCCAGCAGTTTGGGGACAGGCTATGGCTACACCTTC. Its protein is CASSLGTGYGYTF.

The V gene is TRBV27, the J gene TRBJ1-1; D is perhaps TRBD1 (5 bases). CDR1 MNHEY and CDR2 SMNVEV come from the germline V gene (reference sequence). There are 13 residues in the CDR3. V lost 10 bases and J 1 base, leaving 13 bases between the germline ends. The CDR3 DNA follows: TGTGCCACCCTCGGACAACCGAACACTGAAGCTTTCTTT. Translating gives CATLGQPNTEAFF.

V is TRBV15 and J is TRBJ1-6; 7 nucleotides agree with TRBD1. The CDR3 length is 15 residues. Per the germline V gene, CDR1 is LNHNV and CDR2 is YYDKDF (reference sequence). After removal of 5 bases from V and 7 bases from J, the junction contained 8 bases not matched to a gene. The chain's CDR3 is CATSPPGQRNSPLHF. As DNA, the CDR3 is TGTGCCACCAGCCCCCCGGGACAGCGAAATTCACCCCTCCACTTT.

CDR3 residues: CASSFRGTDTQYF. CDR3 nucleotides: TGTGCCAGCAGTTTCAGGGGCACAGATACGCAGTATTTT. This sequence joins TRBV28 and TRBJ2-3, with TRBD1 as a possible D gene (5 bases). From germline, CDR1 is MDHEN and CDR2 SYDVKM. The ends were cut back, 3 bases at V and 1 base at J, with 5 bases in the middle. CDR3 length: 13 amino acids.

The rearrangement links TRBV4-2 to TRBJ2-7; possible D gene TRBD2, 6 bases. The CDR3 contains 16 residues. CDR1 and CDR2 from the germline V gene are LGHNA and YNFKEQ. Trimming shortened V by 0 bases and J by 6 bases, and 18 bases separated the two germline ends. The CDR3 DNA follows: TGTGCCAGCAGCCAAGATGCCTTCCGGGCCGGGGGCGAGCAGTACTTC. Protein sequence: CASSQDAFRAGGEQYF.

The J gene is TRBJ2-1, the V gene TRBV3-1 (or the pseudogene TRBV3-2); D might be TRBD2 (6 bases). In germline, CDR1 is LGHDT, CDR2 YNNKEL (reference sequence). The germline V and J ends were trimmed by 8 bases and 6 bases, with 14 bases remaining between them. The CDR3 is 13 amino acids. The CDR3 DNA reads as TGTGCCAGCGCCGGTCGAGCGGGCAATGAGCAGTTCTTC. Translation gives CASAGRAGNEQFF.

The gene calls are TRBV4-1 and TRBJ2-7; the D gene is possibly TRBD1 (5 bases). This CDR3 is 15 amino acids long. Germline V gene data show CDR1 as MGHRA and CDR2 as YSYEKL. Trimming cost V 4 bases and J 1 base, with 14 bases left between them. The CDR3 loop reads CASSPFMGPSYEQYF. In DNA, the CDR3 is TGCGCCAGCAGCCCCTTTATGGGGCCTTCCTACGAGCAGTACTTC.

This chain connects TRBV12-3 or TRBV12-4 to TRBJ1-2; a weak D match, TRBD1 (5 bases). Trimming stripped 6 bases from V and 6 bases from J, with 11 bases between. The CDR3 has 12 amino acids. As DNA, the CDR3 is TGTGCCAGCAGACGACAGCAAGATGGCTACACCTTC. It translates to CASRRQQDGYTF.

The chain joins TRBV28 to TRBJ2-2; 7 bases line up with TRBD1. This CDR3 has 15 residues. V was clipped by 6 bases and J by 4 bases; unmatched bases: 8. Germline lookup yields CDR1 MDHEN and CDR2 SYDVKM. The CDR3 region has the DNA TGTGCCAGCAGCCCTAATGACAGGGTCACCGGGGAGCTGTTTTTT. It encodes CASSPNDRVTGELFF.

The gene calls are TRBV27 and TRBJ1-1, with 7 bases that match TRBD1. Trimming removed 5 bases from V and 1 base from J; junction bases left unmatched: 4. The CDR3 extends over 14 amino acids. Germline CDR1 MNHEY, CDR2 SMNVEV (reference sequence). The CDR3 loop reads CASSGRGRNTEAFF. The CDR3 DNA is TGTGCCAGCAGTGGTAGGGGGCGGAACACTGAAGCTTTCTTT.

CDR3 bases: TGTGCCAGTAGCATGGCGGGGGGGCCTGGTGAGCAGTTCTTC. As protein: CASSMAGGPGEQFF. The gene calls are TRBV19 and TRBJ2-1; 9 nucleotides agree with TRBD2. With 6 bases clipped from V and 9 bases from J, the junction kept 9 bases outside the gene matches. CDR1 LNHDA and CDR2 SQIVND come from the germline V gene (reference sequence). This CDR3 has 14 amino acids. Drawing the rest from reference TRBV19 and TRBJ2-1, the complete variable domain is DGGITQSPKYLFRKEGQNVTLSCEQNLNHDAMYWYRQDPGQGLRLIYYSQIVNDFQKGDIAEGYSVSREKKESFPLTVTSAQKNPTAFYLCASSMAGGPGEQFFGPGTRLTVL.

V gene TRBV7-8 combines with J gene TRBJ2-3; D possibly corresponds to TRBD2 (6 bases). The V end was cut by 8 bases, the J end by 4 bases, with 13 bases between. Germline V gene data show CDR1 as SGHVS and CDR2 as FQNEAQ. The CDR3 runs 13 residues. DNA of the CDR3: TGTGCCAGCGGACACTCTAGCGCAGATACGCAGTATTTT. It translates to CASGHSSADTQYF.

The rearrangement links TRBV25-1 to TRBJ1-1; possibly TRBD1 for D (6 bases). Trimming left V 5 bases short and J 7 bases short, with 11 bases between. The CDR3 has 12 residues. CDR1 is MGHDK, CDR2 SYGVNS, per germline. CDR3 DNA: TGTGCCAGCAGTCGCGGACAGAATGAAGCTTTCTTT. It yields the protein CASSRGQNEAFF. Variable domain in full (rest from reference TRBV25-1 and TRBJ1-1): EADIYQTPRYLVIGTGKKITLECSQTMGHDKMYWYQQDPGMELHLIHYSYGVNSTEKGDLSSESTVSRIRTEHFPLTLESARPSHTSQYLCASSRGQNEAFFGQGTRLTVV.

The chain couples TRBV6-5 to TRBJ2-5; tentative D call: TRBD1 (5 bases). The length of the CDR3 is 15 residues. Germline assignment: CDR1 MNHEY and CDR2 SVGAGI. V shed 2 bases and J shed 5 bases, with 15 bases lying between them. CDR3: CASSYLGSGWETQYF. The CDR3 DNA reads TGTGCCAGCAGTTACCTCGGATCAGGGTGGGAGACCCAGTACTTC.

V usage is TRBV20-1 and J usage is TRBJ2-1, with 9 bases lining up with TRBD2. Germline CDR1 DFQATT, CDR2 SNEGSKA (reference sequence). The length of the CDR3 is 14 residues. V shed 3 bases, J shed 3 bases, and the junction held 3 bases outside the gene matches. The CDR3 reads CSASISGGYNEQFF. Here the CDR3 DNA reads TGCAGTGCTAGTATTAGCGGGGGCTACAATGAGCAGTTCTTC.